This entry lists 3 T cell receptor beta chains sequenced from one sample in a study of identical twins. TCRdb re-analysed the 5' RACE reads in MiXCR, keeping a single row per CDR3 protein. The sample includes under 250,000 distinct CDR3 sequences, 7.5% of them seen just once. A further study also used this sample, focusing on yellow fever vaccine responses in identical twins.

The sample comprised memory (CD45RO+) T cells sorted from blood. The receptor source for this set is a woman under 30 in good health.

The V and J genes are TRBV11-1 and TRBJ2-1, with 9 bases identical to TRBD1. The junction had 5 bases not matched to a gene; V was cut back by 1 base and J by 7 bases. The CDR3 extends over 15 amino acids. In germline, CDR1 is SGHAT, CDR2 FQDESV (reference sequence). The chain's CDR3 is CASSLDVQGANEQFF. The CDR3 bases are TGTGCCAGCAGCTTAGATGTACAGGGGGCTAATGAGCAGTTCTTC.

This chain uses TRBV6-6 with TRBJ2-7; TRBD1 matches 10 bases. V gave up 0 bases and J gave up 5 bases; unmatched junction bases: 4. This CDR3 comprises 15 residues. Germline V gene sequence: CDR1 MNHNY, CDR2 SVGAGI (reference sequence). The CDR3 DNA reads as TGTGCCAGCAGTTACTCGGGACAGGGGACCAACGAGCAGTACTTC. This codes for CASSYSGQGTNEQYF.

The rearrangement joins TRBV27 to TRBJ2-2; D might be TRBD2 (5 bases). Per the germline V gene, CDR1 is MNHEY and CDR2 is SMNVEV (reference sequence). CDR3 length: 13 residues. Trimming removed 6 bases from V and 7 bases from J, with 12 bases in between. Here the CDR3 DNA reads TGTGCCAGCAGCGGGGTTTGGGGCGGGGAGCTGTTTTTT. Residues: CASSGVWGGELFF.